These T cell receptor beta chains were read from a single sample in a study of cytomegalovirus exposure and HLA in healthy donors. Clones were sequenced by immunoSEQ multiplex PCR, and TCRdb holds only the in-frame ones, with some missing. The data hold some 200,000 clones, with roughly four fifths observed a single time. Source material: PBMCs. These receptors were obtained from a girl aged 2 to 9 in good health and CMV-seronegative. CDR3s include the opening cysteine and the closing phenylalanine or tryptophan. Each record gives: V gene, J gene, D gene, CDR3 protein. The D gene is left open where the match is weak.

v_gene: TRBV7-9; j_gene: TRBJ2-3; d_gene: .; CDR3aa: CASSLTGTGDTQYF
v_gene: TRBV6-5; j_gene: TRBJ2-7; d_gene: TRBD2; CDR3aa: CASSYPTSGGSYEQYF
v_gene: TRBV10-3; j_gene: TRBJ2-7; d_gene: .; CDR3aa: CAISAGLSYEQYF
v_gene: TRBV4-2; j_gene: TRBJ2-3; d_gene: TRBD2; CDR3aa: CASSQLGLAGGSSTDTQYF
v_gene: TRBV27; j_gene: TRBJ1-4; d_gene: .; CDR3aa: CASSYQGGEKLFF
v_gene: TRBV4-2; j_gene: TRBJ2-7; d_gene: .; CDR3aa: CASSHGSLSSASYEQYF
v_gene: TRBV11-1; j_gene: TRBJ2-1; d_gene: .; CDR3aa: CASSSINNEQFF
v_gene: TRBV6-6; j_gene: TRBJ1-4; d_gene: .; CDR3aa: CASTLTRQAGEKLFF
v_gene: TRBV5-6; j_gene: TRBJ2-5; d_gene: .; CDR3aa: CASGLSPQETQYF
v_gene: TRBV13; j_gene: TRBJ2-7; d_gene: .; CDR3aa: CASSLGSVYEQYF
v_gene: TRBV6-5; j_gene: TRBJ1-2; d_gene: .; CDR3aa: CASSPRDNYGYTF
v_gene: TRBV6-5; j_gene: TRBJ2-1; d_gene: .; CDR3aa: CASSYSMGVGYNEQFF
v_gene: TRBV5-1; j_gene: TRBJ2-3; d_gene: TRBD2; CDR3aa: CASSLAEKVGHPTSGFSTDTQYF
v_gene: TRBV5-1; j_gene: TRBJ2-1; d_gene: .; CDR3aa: CASSRLRTEYNEQFF
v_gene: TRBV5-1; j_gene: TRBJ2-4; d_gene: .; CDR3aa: CASSPEGGAQYF
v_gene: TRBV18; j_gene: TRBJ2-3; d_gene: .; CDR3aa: CASSPPSTDTQYF
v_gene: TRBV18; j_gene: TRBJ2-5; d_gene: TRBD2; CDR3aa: CASSPGTSGIQETQYF
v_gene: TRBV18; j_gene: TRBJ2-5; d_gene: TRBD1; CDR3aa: CASSTDRGKSRETQYF
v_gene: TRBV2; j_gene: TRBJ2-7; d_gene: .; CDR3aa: CASSEYRASYEQYF
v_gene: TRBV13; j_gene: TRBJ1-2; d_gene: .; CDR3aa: CASSQMSNGYTF
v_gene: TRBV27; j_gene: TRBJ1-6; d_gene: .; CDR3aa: CASSLVSGVPLHF
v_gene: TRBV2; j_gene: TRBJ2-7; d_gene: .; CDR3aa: CASSEASVGRDPSYEQYF
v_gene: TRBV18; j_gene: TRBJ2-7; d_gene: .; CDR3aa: CASSPSGIYEQYF
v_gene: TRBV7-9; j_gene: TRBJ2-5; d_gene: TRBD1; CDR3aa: CASSLATGGRETQYF
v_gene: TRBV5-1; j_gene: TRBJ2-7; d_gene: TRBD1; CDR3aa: CASSSGTGVRVSYEQYF
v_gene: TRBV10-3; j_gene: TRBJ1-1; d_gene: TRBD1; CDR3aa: CAISKGAQDTEAFF
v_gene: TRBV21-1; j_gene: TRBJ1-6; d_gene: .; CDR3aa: CASSTGDSPLHF
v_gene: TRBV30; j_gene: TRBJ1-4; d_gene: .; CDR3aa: CAWSVLGAPEKLFF
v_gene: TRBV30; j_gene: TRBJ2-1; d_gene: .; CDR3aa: CAWTAGPYNEQFF
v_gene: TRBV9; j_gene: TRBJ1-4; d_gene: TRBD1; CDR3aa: CASSVQTGAEEKLFF
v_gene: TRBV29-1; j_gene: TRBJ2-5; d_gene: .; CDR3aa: CSVVGGELQETQYF
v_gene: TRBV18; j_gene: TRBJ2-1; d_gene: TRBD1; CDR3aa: CASSSGQGNEQFF
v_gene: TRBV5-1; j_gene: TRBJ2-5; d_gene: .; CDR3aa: CASSGAQETQYF
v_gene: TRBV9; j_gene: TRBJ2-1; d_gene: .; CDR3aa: CASSGYGVSYNEQFF
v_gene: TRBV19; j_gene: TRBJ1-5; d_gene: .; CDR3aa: CASSTTGSNQPQHF
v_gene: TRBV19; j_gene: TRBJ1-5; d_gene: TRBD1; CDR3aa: CASSPGQGGNQPQHF
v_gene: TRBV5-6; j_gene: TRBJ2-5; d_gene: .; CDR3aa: CASSLPVQETQYF
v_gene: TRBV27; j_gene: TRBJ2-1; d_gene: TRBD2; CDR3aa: CASSPKASGRDGNEQFF
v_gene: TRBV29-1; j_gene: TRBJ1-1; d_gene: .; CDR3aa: CSVQSRPGGTEAFF
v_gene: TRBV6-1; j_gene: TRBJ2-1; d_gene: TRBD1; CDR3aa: CASSRETGLENEQFF
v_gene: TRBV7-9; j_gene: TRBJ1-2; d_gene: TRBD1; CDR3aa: CASSLVGTAYYRDYGYTF
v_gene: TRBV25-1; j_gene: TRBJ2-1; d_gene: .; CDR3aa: CASSSEAAYNEQFF
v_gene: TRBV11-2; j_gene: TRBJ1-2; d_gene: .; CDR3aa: CASSLSPTDGLNYGYTF
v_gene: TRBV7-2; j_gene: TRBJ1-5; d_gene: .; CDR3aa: CASSSTGGNQPQHF
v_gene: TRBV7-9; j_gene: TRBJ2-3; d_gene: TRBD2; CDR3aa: CASSLGLLAGVTDTQYF
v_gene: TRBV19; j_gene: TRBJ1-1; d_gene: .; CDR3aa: CASTLLGAGDTEAFF
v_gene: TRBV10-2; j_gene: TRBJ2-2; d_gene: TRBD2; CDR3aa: CASIPSGGSNTGELFF
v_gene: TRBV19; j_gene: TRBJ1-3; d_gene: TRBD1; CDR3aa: CTTQGGSGNTIYF
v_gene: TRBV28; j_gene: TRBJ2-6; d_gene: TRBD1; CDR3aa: CASSFLGVKGQGSVSGANVLTF
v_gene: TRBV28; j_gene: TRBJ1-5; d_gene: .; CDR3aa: CASSFNGGEVGIQPQHF
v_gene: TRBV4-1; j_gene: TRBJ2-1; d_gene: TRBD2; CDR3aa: CASSQITGLAHNEQFF
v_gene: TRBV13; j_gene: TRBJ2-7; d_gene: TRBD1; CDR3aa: CASSPGTGNSYEQYF
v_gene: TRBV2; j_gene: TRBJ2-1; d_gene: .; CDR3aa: CASSVDRRPVYNEQFF